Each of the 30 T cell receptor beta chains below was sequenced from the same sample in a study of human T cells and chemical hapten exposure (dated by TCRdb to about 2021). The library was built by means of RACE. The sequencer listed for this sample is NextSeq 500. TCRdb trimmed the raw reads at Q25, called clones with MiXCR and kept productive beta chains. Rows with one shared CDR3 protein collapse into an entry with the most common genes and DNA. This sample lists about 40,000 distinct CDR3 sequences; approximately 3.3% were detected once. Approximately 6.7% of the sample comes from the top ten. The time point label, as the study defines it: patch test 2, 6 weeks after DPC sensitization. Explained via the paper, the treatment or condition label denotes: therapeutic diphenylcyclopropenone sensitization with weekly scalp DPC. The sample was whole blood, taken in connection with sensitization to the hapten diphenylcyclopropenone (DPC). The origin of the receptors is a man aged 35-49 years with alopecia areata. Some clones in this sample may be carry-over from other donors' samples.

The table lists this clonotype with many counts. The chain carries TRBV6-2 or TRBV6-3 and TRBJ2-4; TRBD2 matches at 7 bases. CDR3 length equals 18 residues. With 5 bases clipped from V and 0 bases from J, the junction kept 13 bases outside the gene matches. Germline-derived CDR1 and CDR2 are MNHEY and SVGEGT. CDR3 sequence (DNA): TGTGCCAGCAGTAAGCCTCCCGGGTCGGGGGGAGCCAAAAACATTCAGTACTTC. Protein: CASSKPPGSGGAKNIQYF.

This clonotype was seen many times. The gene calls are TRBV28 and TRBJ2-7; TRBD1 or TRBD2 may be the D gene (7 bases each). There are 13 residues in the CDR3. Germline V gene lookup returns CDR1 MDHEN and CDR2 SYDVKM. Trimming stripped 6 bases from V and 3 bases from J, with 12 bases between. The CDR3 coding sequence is TGTGCCAGCAGGACAGGGAGGGACTACGAGCAGTACTTC. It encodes CASRTGRDYEQYF. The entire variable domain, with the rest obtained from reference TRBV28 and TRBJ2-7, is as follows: DVKVTQSSRYLVKRTGEKVFLECVQDMDHENMFWYRQDPGLGLRLIYFSYDVKMKEKGDIPEGYSVSREKKERFSLILESASTNQTSMYLCASRTGRDYEQYFGPGTRLTVT.

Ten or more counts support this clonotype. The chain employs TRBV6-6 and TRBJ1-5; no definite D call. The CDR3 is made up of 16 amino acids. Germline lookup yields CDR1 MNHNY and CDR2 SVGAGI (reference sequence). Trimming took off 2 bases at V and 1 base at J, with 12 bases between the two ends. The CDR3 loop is CASSYLGTASNQPQHF. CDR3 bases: TGTGCCAGCAGTTACCTAGGCACAGCGAGCAATCAGCCCCAGCATTTT.

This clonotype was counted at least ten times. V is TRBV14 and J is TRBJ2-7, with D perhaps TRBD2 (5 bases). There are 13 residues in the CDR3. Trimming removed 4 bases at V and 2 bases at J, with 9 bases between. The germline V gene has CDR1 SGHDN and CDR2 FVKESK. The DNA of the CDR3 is TGTGCCAGCAGCCCCCGGACTGCCTACGAGCAGTACTTC. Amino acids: CASSPRTAYEQYF.

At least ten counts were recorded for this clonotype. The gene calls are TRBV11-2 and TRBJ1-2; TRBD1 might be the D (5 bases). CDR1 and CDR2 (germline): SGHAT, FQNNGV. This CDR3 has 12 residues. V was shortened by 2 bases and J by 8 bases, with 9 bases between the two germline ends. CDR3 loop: CASSLSGLGYTF. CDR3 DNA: TGTGCCAGCAGCTTATCAGGGTTGGGCTACACCTTC.

This CDR3 is CASSPRGRRRTYEQYF. DNA for the CDR3: TGTGCCAGCAGCCCCCGAGGTCGGCGGAGAACCTACGAGCAGTACTTC. V and J are TRBV3-1 and TRBJ2-7; the D is unclear. This CDR3 is 16 amino acids long. The V end was cut by 4 bases, the J end by 2 bases, with 18 bases between. Germline CDR1 is LGHDT and CDR2 is YNNKEL (reference sequence).

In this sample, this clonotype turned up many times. The CDR3 DNA reads as TGTGCCAGCAGTTTTGGAGGAGCAGGGGTAACCCAAGAGACCCAGTACTTC. It translates to CASSFGGAGVTQETQYF. The chain carries TRBV28 and TRBJ2-5, with D maybe TRBD1 (6 bases). The V and J ends lost 3 bases and 1 base respectively, with 18 bases between them. This CDR3 region has 17 residues. CDR1 and CDR2 (germline): MDHEN, SYDVKM.

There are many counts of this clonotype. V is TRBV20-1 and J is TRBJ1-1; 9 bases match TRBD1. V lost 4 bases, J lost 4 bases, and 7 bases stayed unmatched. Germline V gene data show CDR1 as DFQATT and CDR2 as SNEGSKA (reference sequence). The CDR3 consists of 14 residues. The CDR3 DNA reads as TGCAGTGCTACTCACGGACAGGGGACCACTGAAGCTTTCTTT. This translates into CSATHGQGTTEAFF.

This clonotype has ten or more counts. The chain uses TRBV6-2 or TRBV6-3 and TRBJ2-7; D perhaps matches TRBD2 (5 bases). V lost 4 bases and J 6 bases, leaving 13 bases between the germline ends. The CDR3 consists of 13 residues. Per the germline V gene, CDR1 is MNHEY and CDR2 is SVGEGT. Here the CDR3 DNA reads TGTGCCAGCAGTTTTGTAGGGAGCGGCGAGCAGTACTTC. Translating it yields CASSFVGSGEQYF.

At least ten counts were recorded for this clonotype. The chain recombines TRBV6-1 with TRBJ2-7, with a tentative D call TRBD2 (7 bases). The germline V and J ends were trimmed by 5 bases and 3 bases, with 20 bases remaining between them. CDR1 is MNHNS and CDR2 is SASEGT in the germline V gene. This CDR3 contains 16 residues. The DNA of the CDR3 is TGTGCCAGCAGTACGTCTAGCGGAGGGGGGATCTACGAGCAGTACTTC. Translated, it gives CASSTSSGGGIYEQYF.

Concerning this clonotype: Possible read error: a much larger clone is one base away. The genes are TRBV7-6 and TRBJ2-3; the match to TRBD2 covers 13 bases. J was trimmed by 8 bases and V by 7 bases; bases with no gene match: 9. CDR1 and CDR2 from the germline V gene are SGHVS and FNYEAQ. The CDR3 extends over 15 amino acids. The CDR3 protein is CASTPLAGGPGTQYF. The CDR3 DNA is TGTGCCAGCACCCCACTAGCGGGAGGGCCAGGTACGCAGTATTTT.

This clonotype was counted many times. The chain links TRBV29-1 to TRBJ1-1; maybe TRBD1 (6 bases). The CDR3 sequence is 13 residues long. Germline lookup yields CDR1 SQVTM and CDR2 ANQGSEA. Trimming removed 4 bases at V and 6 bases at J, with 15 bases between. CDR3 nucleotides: TGCAGCGTTGCCGGGAGGGGGGGGGCTGAAGCTTTCTTT. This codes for CSVAGRGGAEAFF.

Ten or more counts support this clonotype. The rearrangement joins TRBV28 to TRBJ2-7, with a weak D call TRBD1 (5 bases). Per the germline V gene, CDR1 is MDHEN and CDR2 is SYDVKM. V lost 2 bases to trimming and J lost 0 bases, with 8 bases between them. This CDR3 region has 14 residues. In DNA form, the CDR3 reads TGTGCCAGCAGTTTACAGGGCATCTCCTACGAGCAGTACTTC. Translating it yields CASSLQGISYEQYF.

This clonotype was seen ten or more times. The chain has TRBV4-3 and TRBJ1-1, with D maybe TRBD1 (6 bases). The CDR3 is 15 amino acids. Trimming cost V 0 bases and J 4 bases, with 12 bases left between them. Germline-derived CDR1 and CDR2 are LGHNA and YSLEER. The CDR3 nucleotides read TGCGCCAGCAGCCAAGATCAAGGGACACTCACTGAAGCTTTCTTT. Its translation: CASSQDQGTLTEAFF.

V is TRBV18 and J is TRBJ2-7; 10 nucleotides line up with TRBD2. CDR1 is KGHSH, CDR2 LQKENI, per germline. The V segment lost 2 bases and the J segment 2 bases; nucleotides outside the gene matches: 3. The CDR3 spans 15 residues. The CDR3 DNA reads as TGTGCCAGCTCACCAATCCTAGCGGGAGCCTACGAGCAGTACTTC. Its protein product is CASSPILAGAYEQYF.

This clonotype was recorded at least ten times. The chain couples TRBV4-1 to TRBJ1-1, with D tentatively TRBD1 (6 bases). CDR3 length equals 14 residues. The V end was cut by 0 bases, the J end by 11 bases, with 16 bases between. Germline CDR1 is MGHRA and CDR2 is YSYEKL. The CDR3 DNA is TGCGCCAGCAGCCAAGAAGGTAGGGGGGCTAGGGCTTTCTTT. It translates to CASSQEGRGARAFF.

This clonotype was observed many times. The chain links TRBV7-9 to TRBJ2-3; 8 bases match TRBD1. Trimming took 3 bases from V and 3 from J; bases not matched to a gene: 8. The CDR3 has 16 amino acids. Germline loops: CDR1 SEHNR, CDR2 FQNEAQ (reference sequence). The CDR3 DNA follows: TGTGCCAGCAGCTTGGTCGACAGGGGATGGACAGATACGCAGTATTTT. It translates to CASSLVDRGWTDTQYF. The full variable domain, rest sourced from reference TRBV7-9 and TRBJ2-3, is DTGVSQNPRHKITKRGQNVTFRCDPISEHNRLYWYRQTLGQGPEFLTYFQNEAQLEKSRLLSDRFSAERPKGSFSTLEIQRTEQGDSAMYLCASSLVDRGWTDTQYFGPGTRLTVL.

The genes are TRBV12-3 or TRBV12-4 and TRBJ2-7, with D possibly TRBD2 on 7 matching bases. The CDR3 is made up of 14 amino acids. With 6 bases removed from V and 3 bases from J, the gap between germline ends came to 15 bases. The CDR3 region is CASRRRGEGYEQYF. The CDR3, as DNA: TGTGCCAGCAGACGTAGGGGGGAGGGCTACGAGCAGTACTTC.

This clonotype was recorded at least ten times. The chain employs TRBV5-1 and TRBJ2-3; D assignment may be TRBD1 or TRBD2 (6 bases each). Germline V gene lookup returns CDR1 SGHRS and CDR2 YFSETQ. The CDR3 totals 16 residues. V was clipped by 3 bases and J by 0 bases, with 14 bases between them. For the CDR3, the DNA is TGCGCCAGCAGCTCCGAGGGGGGACTTAGCACAGATACGCAGTATTTT. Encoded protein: CASSSEGGLSTDTQYF.

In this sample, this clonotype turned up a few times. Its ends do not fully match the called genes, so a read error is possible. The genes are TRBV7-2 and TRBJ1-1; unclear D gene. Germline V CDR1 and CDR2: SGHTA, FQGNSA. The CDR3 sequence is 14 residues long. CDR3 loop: CASSLVPGNTEAFF. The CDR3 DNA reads TGTGCCAGCAGTTTAGTCCCGGGAAACACTGAAGCTTTCTTT.

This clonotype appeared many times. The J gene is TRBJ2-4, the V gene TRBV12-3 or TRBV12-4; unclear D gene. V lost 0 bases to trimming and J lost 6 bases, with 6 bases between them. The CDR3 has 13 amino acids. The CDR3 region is CASSLAPGNIQYF. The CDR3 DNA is TGTGCCAGCAGTTTAGCTCCGGGAAACATTCAGTACTTC.

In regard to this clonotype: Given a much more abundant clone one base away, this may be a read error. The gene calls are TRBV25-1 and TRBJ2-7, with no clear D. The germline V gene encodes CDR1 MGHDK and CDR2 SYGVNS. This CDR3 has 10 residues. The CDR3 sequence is CASGHYEQCF. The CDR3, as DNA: TGTGCCAGCGGCCACTACGAGCAGTGCTTC.

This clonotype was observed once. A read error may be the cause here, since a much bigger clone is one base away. CDR3 nucleotides: TGTGCCAGCAGTTCTACGACTAGCGGGAGGGCCGAGCAGTCCTTC. Translating gives CASSSTTSGRAEQSF. The V gene is TRBV7-9, the J gene TRBJ2-7; TRBD2 matches 14 bases. This CDR3 contains 15 residues. Germline CDR1 SEHNR, CDR2 FQNEAQ (reference sequence). The variable domain in full, completed from reference TRBV7-9 and TRBJ2-7, reads DTGVSQNPRHKITKRGQNVTFRCDPISEHNRLYWYRQTLGQGPEFLTYFQNEAQLEKSRLLSDRFSAERPKGSFSTLEIQRTEQGDSAMYLCASSSTTSGRAEQSFGPGTRLTVT.

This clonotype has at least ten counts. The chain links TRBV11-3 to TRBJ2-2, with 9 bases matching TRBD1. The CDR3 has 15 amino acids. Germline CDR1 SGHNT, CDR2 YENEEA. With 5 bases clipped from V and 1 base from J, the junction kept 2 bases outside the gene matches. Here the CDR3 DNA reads TGTGCCAGCAGCACGGGACAGGGGAACACCGGGGAGCTGTTTTTT. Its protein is CASSTGQGNTGELFF.

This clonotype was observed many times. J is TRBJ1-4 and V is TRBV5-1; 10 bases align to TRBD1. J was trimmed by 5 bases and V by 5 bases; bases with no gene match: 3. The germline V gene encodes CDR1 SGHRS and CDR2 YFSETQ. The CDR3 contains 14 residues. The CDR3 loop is CASRRQGANEKLFF. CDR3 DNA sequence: TGCGCCAGCAGACGACAGGGGGCGAATGAAAAACTGTTTTTT.

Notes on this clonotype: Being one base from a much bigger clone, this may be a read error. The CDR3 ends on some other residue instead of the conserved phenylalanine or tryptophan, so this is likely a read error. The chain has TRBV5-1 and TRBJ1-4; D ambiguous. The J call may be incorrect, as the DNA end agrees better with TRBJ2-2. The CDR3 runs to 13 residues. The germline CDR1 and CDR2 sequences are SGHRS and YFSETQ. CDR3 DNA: TGCGCCAGCAGCTTGGCCGGTGGGGGGGAGCTGTTTCTT. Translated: CASSLAGGGELFL.

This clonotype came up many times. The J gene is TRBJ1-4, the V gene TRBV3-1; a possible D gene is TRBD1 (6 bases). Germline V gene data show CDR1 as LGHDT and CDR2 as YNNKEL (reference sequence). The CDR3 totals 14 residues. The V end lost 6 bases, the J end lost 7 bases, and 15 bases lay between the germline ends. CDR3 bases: TGTGCCAGCAGAGCGGGACACGGAGGTGAAAAACTGTTTTTT. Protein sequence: CASRAGHGGEKLFF.

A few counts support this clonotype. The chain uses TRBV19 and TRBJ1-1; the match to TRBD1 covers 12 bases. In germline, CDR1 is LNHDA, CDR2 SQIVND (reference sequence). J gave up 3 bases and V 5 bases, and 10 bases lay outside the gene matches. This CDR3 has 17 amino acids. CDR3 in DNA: TGTGCCAGTAGTGCCCGGGACAGGGGGCTTCCGGACACTGAAGCTTTCTTT. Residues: CASSARDRGLPDTEAFF.

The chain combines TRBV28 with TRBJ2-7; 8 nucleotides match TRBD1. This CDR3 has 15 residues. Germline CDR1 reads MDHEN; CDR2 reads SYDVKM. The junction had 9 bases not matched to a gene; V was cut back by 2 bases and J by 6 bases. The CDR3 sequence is CASSLPDRELGEQYF. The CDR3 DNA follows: TGTGCCAGCAGTTTACCGGACAGGGAACTGGGCGAGCAGTACTTC.

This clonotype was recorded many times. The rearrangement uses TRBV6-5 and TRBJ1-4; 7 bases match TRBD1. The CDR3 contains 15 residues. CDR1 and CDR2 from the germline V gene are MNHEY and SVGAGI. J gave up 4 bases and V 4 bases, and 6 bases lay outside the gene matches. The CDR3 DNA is TGTGCCAGCAGTTCCGCGGACAGGATTAATGAAAAACTGTTTTTT. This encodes CASSSADRINEKLFF.